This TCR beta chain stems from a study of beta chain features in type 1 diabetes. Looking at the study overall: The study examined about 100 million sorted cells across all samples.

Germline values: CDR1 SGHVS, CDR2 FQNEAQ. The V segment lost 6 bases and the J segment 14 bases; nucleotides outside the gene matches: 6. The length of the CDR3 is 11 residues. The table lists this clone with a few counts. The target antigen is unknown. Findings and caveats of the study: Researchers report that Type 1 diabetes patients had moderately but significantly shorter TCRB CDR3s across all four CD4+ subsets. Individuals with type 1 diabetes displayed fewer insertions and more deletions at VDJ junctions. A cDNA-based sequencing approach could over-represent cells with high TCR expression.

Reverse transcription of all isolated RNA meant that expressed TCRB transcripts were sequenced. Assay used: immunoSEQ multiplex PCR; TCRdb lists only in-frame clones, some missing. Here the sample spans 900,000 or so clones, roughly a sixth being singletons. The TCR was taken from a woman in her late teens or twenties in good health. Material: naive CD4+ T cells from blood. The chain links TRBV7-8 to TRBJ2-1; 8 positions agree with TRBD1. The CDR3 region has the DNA TGTGCCAGCAGTTTGGACAGGGATGAGTTCTTC. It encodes CASSLDRDEFF.